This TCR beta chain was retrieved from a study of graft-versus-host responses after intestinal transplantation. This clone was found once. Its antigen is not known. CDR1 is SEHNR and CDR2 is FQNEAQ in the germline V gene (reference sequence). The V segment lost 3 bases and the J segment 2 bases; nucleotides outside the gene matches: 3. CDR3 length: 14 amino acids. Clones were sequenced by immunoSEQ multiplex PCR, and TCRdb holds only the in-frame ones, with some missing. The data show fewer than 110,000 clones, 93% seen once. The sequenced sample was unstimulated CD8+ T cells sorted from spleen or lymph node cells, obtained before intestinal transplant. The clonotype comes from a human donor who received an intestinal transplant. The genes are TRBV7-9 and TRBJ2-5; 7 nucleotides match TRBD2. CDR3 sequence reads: CASSFPGLQETQYF. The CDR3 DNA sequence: TGTGCCAGCAGCTTTCCGGGACTACAAGAGACCCAGTACTTC.